This record concerns one T cell receptor beta chain sequence. The target antigen is unknown. The sample is drawn from a study of T cells in Graves' hyperthyroidism and ophthalmopathy. General study points: Most thyroid clonotypes expanded above 0.001 were also detected in blood.

Diagnostic decisions used clinical symptoms, serum thyroxine and TRAb, thyroid ultrasound and orbital computed tomography. Trimming removed 3 bases from V and 6 bases from J, with 9 bases in between. CDR1 and CDR2 from the germline V gene are DFQATT and SNEGSKA (reference sequence). This CDR3 is 11 amino acids long. Using RNA transcripts as the source, TCR beta CDR3 regions were amplified. A first-round RT-PCR of the TCR CDR3 used the HTBI primer set. TCRdb processed the multiplex PCR reads anew with MiXCR; each CDR3 protein has one entry. The data show around 490,000 distinct CDR3 sequences, 15% to 20% seen once.

The sequenced material came from blood. This receptor was obtained from a middle-aged man with Graves' ophthalmopathy. The rearrangement uses TRBV20-1 and TRBJ2-7; D is unclear. Written as DNA, the CDR3 is TGCAGTGCTAGGGACCGAGGCGAGCAGTACTTC. Translated: CSARDRGEQYF.